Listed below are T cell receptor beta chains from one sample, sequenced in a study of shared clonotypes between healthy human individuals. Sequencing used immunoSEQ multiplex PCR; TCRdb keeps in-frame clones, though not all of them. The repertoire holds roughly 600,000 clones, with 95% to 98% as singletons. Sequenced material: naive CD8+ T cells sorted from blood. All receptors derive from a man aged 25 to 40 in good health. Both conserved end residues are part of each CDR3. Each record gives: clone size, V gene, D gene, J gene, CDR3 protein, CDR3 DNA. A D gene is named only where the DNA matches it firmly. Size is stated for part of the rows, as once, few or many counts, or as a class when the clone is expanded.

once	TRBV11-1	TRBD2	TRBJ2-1	CASSLGLAIYNEQFF	TGTGCCAGCAGCTTAGGACTAGCGATCTACAATGAGCAGTTCTTC
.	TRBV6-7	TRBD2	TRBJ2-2	CASSPGVAGGNTGELFF	TGTGCCAGCAGCCCAGGGGTAGCGGGAGGTAACACCGGGGAGCTGTTTTTT
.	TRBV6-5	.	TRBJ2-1	CASRKGGSSYNEQFF	TGTGCCAGCAGAAAGGGGGGGAGCTCCTACAATGAGCAGTTCTTC
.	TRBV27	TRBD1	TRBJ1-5	CASRDRGDQPQHF	TGTGCCAGCAGGGACAGGGGGGATCAGCCCCAGCATTTT
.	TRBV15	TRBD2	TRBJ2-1	CAIMGRERNEQFF	TGTGCCATCATGGGGCGGGAGCGGAATGAGCAGTTCTTC
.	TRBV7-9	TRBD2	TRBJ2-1	CASSFLAGAPYNEQFF	TGTGCCAGCAGCTTTCTAGCGGGAGCTCCCTACAATGAGCAGTTCTTC
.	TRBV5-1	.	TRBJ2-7	CASSTSGGVYEQYF	TGCGCCAGCAGCACTTCTGGGGGCGTCTACGAGCAGTACTTC
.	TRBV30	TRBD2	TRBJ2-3	CAWSPGTSGTDTQYF	TGTGCCTGGAGCCCCGGGACTAGCGGCACAGATACGCAGTATTTT
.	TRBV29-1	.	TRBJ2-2	CSVDDGELFF	TGCAGCGTTGATGACGGGGAGCTGTTTTTT
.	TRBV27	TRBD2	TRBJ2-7	CASSQLAGESHYEQYF	TGTGCCAGCAGCCAACTAGCGGGAGAATCCCACTACGAGCAGTACTTC
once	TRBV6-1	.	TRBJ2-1	CASSGEYRGLSYNEQFF	TGTGCCAGCAGTGGAGAGTATAGGGGCCTGTCCTACAATGAGCAGTTCTTC
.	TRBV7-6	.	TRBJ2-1	CASSLVGEISYNEQFF	TGTGCCAGCAGCTTAGTTGGGGAGATCTCCTACAATGAGCAGTTCTTC
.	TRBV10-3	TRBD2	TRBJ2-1	CAIRGTSGNSNEQFF	TGTGCCATCAGGGGGACTAGCGGGAATTCAAATGAGCAGTTCTTC
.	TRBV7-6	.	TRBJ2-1	CASSLGGGEQFF	TGTGCCAGCAGCTTAGGAGGAGGTGAGCAGTTCTTC
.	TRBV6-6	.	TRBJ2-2	CASSYSPLGYTGELFF	TGTGCCAGCAGTTACTCGCCACTAGGGTATACCGGGGAGCTGTTTTTT
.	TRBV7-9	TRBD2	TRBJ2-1	CASSFVSSGMNEQFF	TGTGCCAGCAGCTTCGTCTCTAGCGGGATGAATGAGCAGTTCTTC
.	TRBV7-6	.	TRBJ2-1	CASSLGGGEQFF	TGTGCCAGCAGCCTAGGGGGAGGGGAGCAGTTCTTC
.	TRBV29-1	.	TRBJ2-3	CSVEDRQAASQYF	TGCAGCGTTGAAGATCGACAGGCGGCATCCCAGTATTTT
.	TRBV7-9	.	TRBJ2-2	CASSPRRGESTGELFF	TGTGCCAGCAGCCCCCGGCGGGGCGAAAGCACCGGGGAGCTGTTTTTT
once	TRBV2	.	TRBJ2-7	CASSEVVAGSYEQYF	TGTGCCAGCAGTGAAGTGGTGGCAGGGAGCTACGAGCAGTACTTC
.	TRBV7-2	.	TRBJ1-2	CASSTHREGNYGYTF	TGTGCCAGCAGCACCCACAGGGAGGGTAACTATGGCTACACCTTC
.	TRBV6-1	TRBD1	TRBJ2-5	CASSEVYRDRRGETQYF	TGTGCCAGCAGTGAAGTATACCGGGACAGGAGGGGAGAGACCCAGTACTTC
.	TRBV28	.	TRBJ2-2	CASRVDTGELFF	TGTGCCAGCAGGGTCGACACCGGGGAGCTGTTTTTT
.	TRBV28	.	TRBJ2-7	CASSQGVRLPYEQYF	TGTGCCAGCAGTCAGGGAGTCAGGCTCCCCTACGAGCAGTACTTC
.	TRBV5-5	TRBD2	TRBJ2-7	CASSLDIAGGYEQYF	TGTGCCAGCAGCTTAGATATAGCGGGGGGATACGAGCAGTACTTC
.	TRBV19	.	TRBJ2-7	CASSIWDGDYEQYF	TGTGCCAGTAGTATATGGGACGGGGACTACGAGCAGTACTTC
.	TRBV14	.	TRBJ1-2	CASGGGTADLDGYTF	TGTGCCAGCGGTGGAGGGACGGCGGACCTGGATGGCTACACCTTC
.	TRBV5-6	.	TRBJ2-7	CASSPGGYEQYF	TGTGCCAGCAGCCCCGGGGGCTACGAGCAGTACTTC
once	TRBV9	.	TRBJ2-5	CASSVAGGKSETQYF	TGTGCCAGCAGCGTAGCCGGCGGGAAGTCAGAGACCCAGTACTTC
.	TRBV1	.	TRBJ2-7	CTSSRYEQYF	TGCACCAGCAGCCGCTACGAGCAGTACTTC
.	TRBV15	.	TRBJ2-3	CATSRSRGPDTQYF	TGTGCCACCAGCAGGAGCCGGGGCCCGGATACGCAGTATTTT
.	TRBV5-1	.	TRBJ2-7	CASSLNAGSDAYEQYF	TGCGCCAGCAGCTTGAACGCAGGGAGCGACGCCTACGAGCAGTACTTC
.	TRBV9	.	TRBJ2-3	CASSVVPSRTDTQYF	TGTGCCAGCAGCGTAGTTCCCTCCCGCACAGATACGCAGTATTTT
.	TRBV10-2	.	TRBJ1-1	CASSAGSTEAFF	TGCGCCAGCAGTGCGGGGAGCACTGAAGCTTTCTTT
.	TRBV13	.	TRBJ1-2	CASSLRGRDGGYTF	TGTGCCAGCAGCCTACGGGGCAGGGACGGAGGCTACACCTTC
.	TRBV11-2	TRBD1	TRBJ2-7	CASSGDRGLDEQYF	TGTGCCAGCAGCGGCGACAGGGGGCTCGACGAGCAGTACTTC
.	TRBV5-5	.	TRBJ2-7	CASSYRRFEGYEQYF	TGTGCCAGCAGCTATCGGAGGTTTGAGGGCTACGAGCAGTACTTC
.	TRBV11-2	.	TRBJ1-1	CASSLAGRLNTEAFF	TGTGCCAGCAGCTTAGCTGGGCGGCTTAACACTGAAGCTTTCTTT
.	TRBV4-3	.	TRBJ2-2	CASSQDRLSNTGELFF	TGCGCCAGCAGCCAAGATCGTCTATCGAACACCGGGGAGCTGTTTTTT
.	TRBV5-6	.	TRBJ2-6	CASSSITSSGANVLTF	TGTGCCAGCAGCTCTATTACCAGCTCTGGGGCCAACGTCCTGACTTTC
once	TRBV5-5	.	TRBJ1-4	CASSVDRATNEKLFF	TGTGCCAGCAGCGTTGACCGAGCAACTAATGAAAAACTGTTTTTT
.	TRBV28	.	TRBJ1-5	CASSPCCVRGSNQPQHF	TGTGCCAGCAGTCCCTGCTGTGTCCGGGGTAGCAATCAGCCCCAGCATTTT
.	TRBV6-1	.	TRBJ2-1	CASSSAHNEQFF	TGTGCCAGCTCTTCCGCCCACAATGAGCAGTTCTTC
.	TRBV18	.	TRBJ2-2	CASSPPLPGMNTGELFF	TGTGCCAGCTCACCACCACTCCCGGGGATGAACACCGGGGAGCTGTTTTTT
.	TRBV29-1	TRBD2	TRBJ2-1	CSVEGLREDSSYNEQFF	TGCAGCGTTGAGGGGTTGCGGGAGGACAGCTCCTACAATGAGCAGTTCTTC
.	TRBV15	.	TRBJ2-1	CATSSQMPTSYNEQFF	TGTGCCACCAGCTCCCAGATGCCTACCTCCTACAATGAGCAGTTCTTC
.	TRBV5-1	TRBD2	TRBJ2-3	CASSLVGLKGDTQYF	TGCGCCAGCAGCTTGGTGGGACTAAAAGGAGATACGCAGTATTTT
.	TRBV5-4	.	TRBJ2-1	CASSTGDVYNEQFF	TGTGCCAGCAGTACTGGGGATGTCTACAATGAGCAGTTCTTC
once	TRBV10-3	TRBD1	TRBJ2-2	CAISESETGGSGELFF	TGTGCCATCAGTGAGTCTGAGACAGGGGGCTCCGGGGAGCTGTTTTTT
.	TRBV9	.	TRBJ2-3	CASSAQINTDTQYF	TGTGCCAGCAGCGCCCAAATCAACACAGATACGCAGTATTTT